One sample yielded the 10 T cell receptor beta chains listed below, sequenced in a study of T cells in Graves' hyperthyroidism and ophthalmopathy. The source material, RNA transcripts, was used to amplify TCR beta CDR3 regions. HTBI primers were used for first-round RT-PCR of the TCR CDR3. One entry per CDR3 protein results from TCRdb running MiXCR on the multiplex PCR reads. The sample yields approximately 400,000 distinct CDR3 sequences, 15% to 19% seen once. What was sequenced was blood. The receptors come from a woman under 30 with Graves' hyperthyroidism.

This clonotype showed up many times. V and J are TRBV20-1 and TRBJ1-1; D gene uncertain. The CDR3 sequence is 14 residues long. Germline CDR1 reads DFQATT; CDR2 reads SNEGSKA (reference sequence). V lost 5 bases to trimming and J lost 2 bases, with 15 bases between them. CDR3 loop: CSAFQRRANTEAFF. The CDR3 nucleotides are TGCAGTGCTTTCCAACGACGGGCCAACACTGAAGCTTTCTTT.

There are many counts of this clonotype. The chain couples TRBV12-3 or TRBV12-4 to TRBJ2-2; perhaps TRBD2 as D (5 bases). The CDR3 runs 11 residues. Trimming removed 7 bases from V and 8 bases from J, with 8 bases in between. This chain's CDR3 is CASTPGGELFF. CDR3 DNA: TGTGCCAGCACGCCGGGGGGGGAGCTGTTTTTT.

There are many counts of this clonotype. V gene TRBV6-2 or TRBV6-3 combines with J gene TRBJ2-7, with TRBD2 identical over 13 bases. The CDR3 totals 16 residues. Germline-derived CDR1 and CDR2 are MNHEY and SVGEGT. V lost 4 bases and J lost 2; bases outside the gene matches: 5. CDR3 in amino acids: CASSSGLAGAPYEQYF. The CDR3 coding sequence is TGTGCCAGCAGTTCCGGACTAGCGGGGGCCCCCTACGAGCAGTACTTC.

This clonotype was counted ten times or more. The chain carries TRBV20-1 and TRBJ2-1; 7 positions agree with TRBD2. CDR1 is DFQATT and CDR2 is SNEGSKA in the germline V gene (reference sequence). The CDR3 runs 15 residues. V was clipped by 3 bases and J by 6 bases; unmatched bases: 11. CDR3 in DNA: TGCAGTGCTAGTCGGGGCGGGGAGGGCCTCAATGAGCAGTTCTTC. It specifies CSASRGGEGLNEQFF.

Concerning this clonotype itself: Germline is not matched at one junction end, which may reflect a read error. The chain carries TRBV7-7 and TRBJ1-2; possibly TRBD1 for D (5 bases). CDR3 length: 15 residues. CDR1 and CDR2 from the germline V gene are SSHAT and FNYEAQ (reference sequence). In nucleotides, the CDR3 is TGTGCTAGCAGCTTAGGGGAGCACTGGAACTATGGCTACACCTTC. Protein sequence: CASSLGEHWNYGYTF.

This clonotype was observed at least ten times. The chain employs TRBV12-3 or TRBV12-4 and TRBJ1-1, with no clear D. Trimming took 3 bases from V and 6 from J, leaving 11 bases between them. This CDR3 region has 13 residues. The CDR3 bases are TGTGCCAGCAGTTTGGAGGCAGAGGCTGAAGCTTTCTTT. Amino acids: CASSLEAEAEAFF.

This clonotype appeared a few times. The chain's CDR3 is CASSVWDSQETQYF. In DNA form, the CDR3 reads TGTGCCAGCAGCGTCTGGGACAGCCAAGAGACCCAGTACTTC. The chain couples TRBV9 to TRBJ2-5, with 7 nucleotides matching TRBD1. Germline loops: CDR1 SGDLS, CDR2 YYNGEE. The V and J ends lost 2 bases and 1 base, in that order; junction bases with no gene match: 2. The CDR3 runs 14 residues.

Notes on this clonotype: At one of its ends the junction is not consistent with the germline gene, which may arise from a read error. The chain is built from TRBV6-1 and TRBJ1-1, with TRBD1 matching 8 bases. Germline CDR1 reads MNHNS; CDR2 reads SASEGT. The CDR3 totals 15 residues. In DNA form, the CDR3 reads TGCGCCAGCAGCCAAGGAGACAGGGGGAACACTGAAGCTTTCTTT. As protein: CASSQGDRGNTEAFF.

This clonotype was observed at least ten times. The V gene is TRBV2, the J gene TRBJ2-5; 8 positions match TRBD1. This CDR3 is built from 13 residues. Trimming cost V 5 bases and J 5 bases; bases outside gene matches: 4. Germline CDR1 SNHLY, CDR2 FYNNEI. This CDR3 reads CASSLDRVETQYF. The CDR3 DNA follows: TGTGCCAGCAGTCTGGACAGGGTGGAGACCCAGTACTTC.

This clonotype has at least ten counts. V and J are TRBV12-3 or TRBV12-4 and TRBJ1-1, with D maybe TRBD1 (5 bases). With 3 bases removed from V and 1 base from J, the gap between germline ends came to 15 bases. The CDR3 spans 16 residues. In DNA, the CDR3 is TGTGCCAGCAGTTTGAGGGGACTTCGCGGGAACACTGAAGCTTTCTTT. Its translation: CASSLRGLRGNTEAFF.